The clone carrying this T cell receptor beta chain has only a few counts. This CDR3 contains 12 residues. The germline V and J ends were trimmed by 6 bases and 0 bases, with 5 bases remaining between them. CDR1 is ENHRY and CDR2 is SYGVKD in the germline V gene. The assay was immunoSEQ multiplex PCR, and TCRdb's table has in-frame clones only and misses some. The sample consists of approximately 46,000 clones, nearly 80% of them appearing once. The data were taken from a study of OX40 agonist ivuxolimab in advanced cancers. Sequenced material: CD4+ or CD8+ T cells sorted from blood, taken in a trial of the OX40 agonist ivuxolimab. This chain connects TRBV10-3 to TRBJ1-2; D may be TRBD1 (5 bases). The clonotype originates from an adult with an advanced solid tumor such as melanoma, head and neck, liver or kidney cancer. CDR3 nucleotide sequence: TGTGCCATCAGGGACACTAACTATGGCTACACCTTC. Amino acid sequence: CAIRDTNYGYTF.